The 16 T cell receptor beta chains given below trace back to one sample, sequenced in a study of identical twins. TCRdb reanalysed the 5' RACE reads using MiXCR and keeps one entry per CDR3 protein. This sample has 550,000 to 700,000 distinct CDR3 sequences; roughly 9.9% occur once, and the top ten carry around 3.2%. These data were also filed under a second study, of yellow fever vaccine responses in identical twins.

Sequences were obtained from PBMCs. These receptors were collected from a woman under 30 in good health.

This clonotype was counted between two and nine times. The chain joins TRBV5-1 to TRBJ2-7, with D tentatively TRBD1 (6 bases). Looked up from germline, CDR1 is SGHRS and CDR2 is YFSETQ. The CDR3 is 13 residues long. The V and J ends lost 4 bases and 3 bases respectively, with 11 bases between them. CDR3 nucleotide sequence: TGCGCCAGCAGCCGCCGGGACAACTACGAGCAGTACTTC. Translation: CASSRRDNYEQYF. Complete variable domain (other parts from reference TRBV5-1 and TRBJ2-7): KAGVTQTPRYLIKTRGQQVTLSCSPISGHRSVSWYQQTPGQGLQFLFEYFSETQRNKGNFPGRFSGRQFSNSRSEMNVSTLELGDSALYLCASSRRDNYEQYFGPGTRLTVT.

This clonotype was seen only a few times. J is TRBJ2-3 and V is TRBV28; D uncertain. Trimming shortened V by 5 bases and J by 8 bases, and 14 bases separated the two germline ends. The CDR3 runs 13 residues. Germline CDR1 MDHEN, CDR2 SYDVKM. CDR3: CASSGRAPATQYF. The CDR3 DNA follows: TGTGCCAGCAGTGGCCGGGCACCTGCTACGCAGTATTTT.

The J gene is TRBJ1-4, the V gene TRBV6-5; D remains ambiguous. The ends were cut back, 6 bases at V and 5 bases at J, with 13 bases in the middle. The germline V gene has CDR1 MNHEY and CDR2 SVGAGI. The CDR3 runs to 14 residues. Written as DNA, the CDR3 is TGTGCCAGCAGCTTACGAAAACAAAATGAAAAACTGTTTTTT. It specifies CASSLRKQNEKLFF.

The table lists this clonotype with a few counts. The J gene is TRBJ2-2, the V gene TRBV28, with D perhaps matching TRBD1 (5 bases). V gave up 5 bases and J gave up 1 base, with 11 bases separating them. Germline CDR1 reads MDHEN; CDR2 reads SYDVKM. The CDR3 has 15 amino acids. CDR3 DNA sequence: TGTGCCAGCAGTGGCTGGCAGGGGAACACCGGGGAGCTGTTTTTT. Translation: CASSGWQGNTGELFF.

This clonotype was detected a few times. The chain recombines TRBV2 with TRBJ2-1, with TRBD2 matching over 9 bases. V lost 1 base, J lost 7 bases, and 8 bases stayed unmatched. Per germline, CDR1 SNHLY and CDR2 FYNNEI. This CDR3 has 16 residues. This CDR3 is CASSEEGSGSLNEQFF. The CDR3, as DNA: TGTGCCAGCAGTGAAGAGGGTAGCGGGAGTTTGAATGAGCAGTTCTTC.

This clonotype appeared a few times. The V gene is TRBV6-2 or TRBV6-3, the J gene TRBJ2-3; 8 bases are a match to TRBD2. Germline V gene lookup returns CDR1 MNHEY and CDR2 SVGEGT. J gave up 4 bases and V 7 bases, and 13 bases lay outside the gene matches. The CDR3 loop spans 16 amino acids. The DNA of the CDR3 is TGTGCCAGCACCCCTCTGGGGGCGGGAGGTGCAGATACGCAGTATTTT. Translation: CASTPLGAGGADTQYF.

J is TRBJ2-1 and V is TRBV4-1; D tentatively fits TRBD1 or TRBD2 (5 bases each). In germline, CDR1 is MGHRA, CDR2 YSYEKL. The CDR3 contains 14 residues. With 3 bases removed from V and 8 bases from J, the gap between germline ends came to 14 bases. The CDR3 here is CASSHPGQGYEQFF. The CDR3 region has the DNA TGCGCCAGCAGCCACCCGGGGCAGGGCTATGAGCAGTTCTTC.

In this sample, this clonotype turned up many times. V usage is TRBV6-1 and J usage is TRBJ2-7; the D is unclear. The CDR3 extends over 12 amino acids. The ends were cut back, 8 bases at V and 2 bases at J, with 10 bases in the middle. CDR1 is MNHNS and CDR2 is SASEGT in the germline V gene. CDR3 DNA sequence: TGTGCCAGCTTGGGTCCTGCCTACGAGCAGTACTTC. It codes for CASLGPAYEQYF.

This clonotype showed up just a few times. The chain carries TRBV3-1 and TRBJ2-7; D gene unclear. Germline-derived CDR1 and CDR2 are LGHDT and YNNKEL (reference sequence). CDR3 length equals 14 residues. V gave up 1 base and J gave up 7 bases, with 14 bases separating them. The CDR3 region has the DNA TGTGCCAGCAGCCAAGTAGGCAGAGTTATGGAGCAGTACTTC. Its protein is CASSQVGRVMEQYF.

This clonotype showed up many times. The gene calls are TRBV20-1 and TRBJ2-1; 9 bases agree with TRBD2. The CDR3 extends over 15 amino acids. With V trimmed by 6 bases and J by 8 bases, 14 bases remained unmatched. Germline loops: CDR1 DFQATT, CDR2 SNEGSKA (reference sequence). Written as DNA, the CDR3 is TGCAGTGCCCCAGGGGGGCGGGGGGGCCTGGATGAGCAGTTCTTC. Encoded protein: CSAPGGRGGLDEQFF.

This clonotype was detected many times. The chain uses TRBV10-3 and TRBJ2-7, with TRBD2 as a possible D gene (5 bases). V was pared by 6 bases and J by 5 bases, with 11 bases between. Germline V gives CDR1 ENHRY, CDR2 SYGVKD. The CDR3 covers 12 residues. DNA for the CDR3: TGTGCCATCAGCCGGGATCTAAACGAGCAGTACTTC. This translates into CAISRDLNEQYF.

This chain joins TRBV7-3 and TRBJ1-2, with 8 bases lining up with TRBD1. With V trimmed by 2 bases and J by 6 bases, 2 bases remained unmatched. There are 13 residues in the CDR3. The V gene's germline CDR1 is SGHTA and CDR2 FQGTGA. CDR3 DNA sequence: TGTGCCAGCAGCTTAGCGGACAGGGATGGCTACACCTTC. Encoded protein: CASSLADRDGYTF.

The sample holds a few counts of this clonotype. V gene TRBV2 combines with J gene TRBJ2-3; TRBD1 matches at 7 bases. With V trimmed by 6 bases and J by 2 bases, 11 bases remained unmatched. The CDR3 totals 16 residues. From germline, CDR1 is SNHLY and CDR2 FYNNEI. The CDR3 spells CASSPSAGQATDTQYF. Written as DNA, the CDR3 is TGTGCCAGCAGCCCTTCCGCCGGACAGGCCACAGATACGCAGTATTTT. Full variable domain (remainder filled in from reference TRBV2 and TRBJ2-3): EPEVTQTPSHQVTQMGQEVILRCVPISNHLYFYWYRQILGQKVEFLVSFYNNEISEKSEIFDDQFSVERPDGSNFTLKIRSTKLEDSAMYFCASSPSAGQATDTQYFGPGTRLTVL.

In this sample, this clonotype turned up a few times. The CDR3 DNA reads TGTGCCAGCAGCTTAGAGGAGGGGACAGGGAAGGAGACCCAGTACTTC. Its translation is CASSLEEGTGKETQYF. This chain uses TRBV7-2 with TRBJ2-5, with 9 bases aligning to TRBD1. The CDR3 is 16 amino acids. CDR1 and CDR2 (germline): SGHTA, FQGNSA. With V trimmed by 1 base and J by 5 bases, 8 bases remained unmatched.

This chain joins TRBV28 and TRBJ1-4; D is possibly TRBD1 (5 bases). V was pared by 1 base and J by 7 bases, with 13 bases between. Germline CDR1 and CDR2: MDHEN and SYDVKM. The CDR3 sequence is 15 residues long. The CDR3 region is CASSLSGREVEKLFF. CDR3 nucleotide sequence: TGTGCCAGCAGTTTATCGGGCAGGGAGGTTGAAAAACTGTTTTTT. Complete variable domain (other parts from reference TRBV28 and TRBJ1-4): DVKVTQSSRYLVKRTGEKVFLECVQDMDHENMFWYRQDPGLGLRLIYFSYDVKMKEKGDIPEGYSVSREKKERFSLILESASTNQTSMYLCASSLSGREVEKLFFGSGTQLSVL.

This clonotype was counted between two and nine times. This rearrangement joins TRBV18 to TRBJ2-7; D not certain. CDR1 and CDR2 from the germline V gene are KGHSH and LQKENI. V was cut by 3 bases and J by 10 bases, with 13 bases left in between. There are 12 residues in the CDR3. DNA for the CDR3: TGTGCCAGCTCACCCACTGAGGCGTTCCAGTACTTC. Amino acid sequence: CASSPTEAFQYF.